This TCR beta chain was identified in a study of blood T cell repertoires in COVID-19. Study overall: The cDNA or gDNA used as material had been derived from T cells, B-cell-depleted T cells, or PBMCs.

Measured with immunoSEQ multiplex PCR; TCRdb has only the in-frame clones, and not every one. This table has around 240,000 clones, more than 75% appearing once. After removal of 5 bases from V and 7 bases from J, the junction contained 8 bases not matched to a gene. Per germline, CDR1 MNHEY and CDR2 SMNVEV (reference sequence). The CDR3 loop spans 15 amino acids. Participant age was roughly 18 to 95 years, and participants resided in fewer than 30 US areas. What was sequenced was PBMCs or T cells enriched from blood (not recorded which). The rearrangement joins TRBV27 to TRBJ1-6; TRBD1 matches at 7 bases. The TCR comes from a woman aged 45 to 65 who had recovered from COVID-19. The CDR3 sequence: CASSPRTGKNSPLHF. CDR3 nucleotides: TGTGCCAGCAGTCCAAGGACAGGCAAAAATTCACCCCTCCACTTT.